This T cell receptor (beta chain) stems from a study of blood T cell repertoires in COVID-19. The wider study: COVID-19 samples collected from the United States, Italy and Spain covered acute and convalescent phases. PBMCs, B-cell-depleted T cells, or T cells were the source of the cDNA or gDNA that made up the material.

Per the authors' pipeline: Nucleated cell counts were estimated from reference gene primer amplification. Using immunoSEQ multiplex PCR, the repertoire was profiled, and TCRdb retains in-frame clones only, with some absent. V and J calls and clone size are copied from that table; D and trimming were computed from the DNA. Counted here are approximately 20,000 clones, 70% to 85% occurring once; the ten biggest clones make up about 6%. V lost 6 bases, J lost 4 bases, and 18 bases lay in between. Germline V gene data show CDR1 as MNHEY and CDR2 as SVGAGI. The CDR3 is 15 amino acids. This sequence originates from a human donor in a cohort sampled during active COVID-19. The rearrangement joins TRBV6-5 to TRBJ1-2, with TRBD1 as a possible D gene (5 bases). Source material: peripheral blood. In nucleotides, the CDR3 is TGTGCCAGCAGAACTACTCAGGGTAGGGTCTATGGCTACACCTTC. Protein sequence: CASRTTQGRVYGYTF.